The 15 T cell receptor beta chains given below trace back to one sample, sequenced in a study of beta chain features in type 1 diabetes. The entirety of the isolated RNA underwent reverse transcription, so expressed TCRB transcripts were sequenced. The method was immunoSEQ multiplex PCR; TCRdb's version includes in-frame clones alone and lacks a portion of them. The sample lists about 290,000 clones, 8% seen once, with approximately 1% in the top ten. The sample consisted of central memory CD4+ T cells from blood. These receptors originate from a young woman in good health.

The V call is TRBV30, the J call TRBJ1-2, with a possible D match to TRBD1 (6 bases). The V end was cut by 5 bases, the J end by 3 bases, with 13 bases between. Germline CDR1 is GTSNPN and CDR2 is SVGIG (reference sequence). CDR3 length equals 13 residues. The CDR3 region is CAWLDRRDYGYTF. The CDR3 DNA sequence: TGTGCCTGGCTGGACAGAAGGGACTATGGCTACACCTTC.

V gene TRBV2 combines with J gene TRBJ2-1; D is unresolved. In germline, CDR1 is SNHLY, CDR2 FYNNEI. The CDR3 has 13 amino acids. Trimming stripped 6 bases from V and 2 bases from J, with 8 bases between. The CDR3 DNA follows: TGTGCCAGCAGCCTCTATACCTACAATGAGCAGTTCTTC. Translated: CASSLYTYNEQFF.

In this sample, this clone turned up many times. The J gene is TRBJ1-1, the V gene TRBV7-8, with 7 bases lining up with TRBD1. CDR3 length: 14 residues. J gave up 4 bases and V 1 base, and 3 bases lay outside the gene matches. Germline V lookup: CDR1 SGHVS, CDR2 FQNEAQ. The CDR3 spells CASSLGGGSTEAFF. The CDR3 DNA follows: TGTGCCAGCAGCTTAGGAGGGGGCAGCACTGAAGCTTTCTTT.

This clone was detected ten times or more. The chain uses TRBV2 and TRBJ2-3, with D possibly matching TRBD2 (6 bases). The V end was cut by 2 bases, the J end by 5 bases, with 14 bases between. The germline V gene has CDR1 SNHLY and CDR2 FYNNEI. The CDR3 is 15 amino acids. This chain's CDR3 is CASSEHGQGGDTQYF. The CDR3, as DNA: TGTGCCAGCAGTGAACATGGGCAGGGAGGAGATACGCAGTATTTT.

This chain joins TRBV5-1 and TRBJ2-7, with D unclear. Trimming took 4 bases from V and 4 from J, leaving 15 bases between them. Germline lookup yields CDR1 SGHRS and CDR2 YFSETQ. This CDR3 has 14 residues. CDR3 protein: CASSLRPGSYEQYV. CDR3 sequence (DNA): TGCGCCAGCAGCCTCAGGCCGGGTAGTTACGAGCAGTACGTC.

The genes are TRBV7-2 and TRBJ1-5, with a possible D match to TRBD1 (5 bases). The CDR3 has 13 residues. Germline CDR1 reads SGHTA; CDR2 reads FQGNSA. Trimming removed 5 bases from V and 5 bases from J, with 10 bases in between. DNA for the CDR3: TGTGCCAGCAGCACAGAAGGGGATCAGCCCCAGCATTTT. Translated, it gives CASSTEGDQPQHF.

The rearrangement joins TRBV6-6 to TRBJ1-3; D is uncertain. Trimming took 7 bases from V and 3 from J, leaving 13 bases between them. The CDR3 contains 14 residues. Germline values: CDR1 MNHNY, CDR2 SVGAGI (reference sequence). CDR3 in amino acids: CASKPDGVGNTIYF. The CDR3 DNA is TGTGCCAGCAAACCCGACGGGGTTGGAAACACCATATATTTT.

This CDR3 is CAISERAYEQYF. Here the CDR3 DNA reads TGTGCCATCAGTGAGAGGGCCTACGAGCAGTACTTC. The chain couples TRBV10-3 to TRBJ2-7; D remains unclear. Germline-derived CDR1 and CDR2 are ENHRY and SYGVKD. CDR3 length: 12 amino acids. V lost 2 bases and J lost 2, with 4 bases in between.

The chain recombines TRBV7-8 with TRBJ1-3, with TRBD1 identical over 9 bases. This CDR3 contains 18 residues. Losses at the gene ends were 5 bases for V and 0 bases for J; bases not matched to a gene: 11. Germline V CDR1 and CDR2: SGHVS, FQNEAQ. Here the CDR3 DNA reads TGTGCCAGCAGCGCCAAAACCGGGACAGGGATCTCTGGAAACACCATATATTTT. Translated, it gives CASSAKTGTGISGNTIYF. Together with reference TRBV7-8 and TRBJ1-3, the CDR3 gives the full variable domain: GAGVSQSPRYKVAKRGQDVALRCDPISGHVSLFWYQQALGQGPEFLTYFQNEAQLDKSGLPSDRFFAERPEGSVSTLKIQRTQQEDSAVYLCASSAKTGTGISGNTIYFGEGSWLTVV.

This chain joins TRBV7-2 and TRBJ1-5; possible D gene TRBD1, 5 bases. The CDR3 is made up of 13 amino acids. Trimming removed 5 bases from V and 7 bases from J, with 12 bases in between. From germline, CDR1 is SGHTA and CDR2 FQGNSA. CDR3 in amino acids: CASSPGVEQPQHF. CDR3 nucleotide sequence: TGTGCCAGCAGCCCGGGGGTGGAGCAGCCCCAGCATTTT.

This clone was counted between two and nine times. DNA for the CDR3: TGTGCCAGCAGCTTAACTAGCGGACAAGGAAATGAGCAGTTCTTC. This encodes CASSLTSGQGNEQFF. The rearrangement uses TRBV7-2 and TRBJ2-1; 8 positions match TRBD2. The V segment lost 2 bases and the J segment 7 bases; nucleotides outside the gene matches: 7. Germline assignment: CDR1 SGHTA and CDR2 FQGNSA. The CDR3 has 15 residues.

This clone has more than one count but fewer than ten. The V gene is TRBV7-2, the J gene TRBJ1-1; maybe TRBD1 (5 bases). The CDR3 has 14 residues. CDR1 SGHTA and CDR2 FQGNSA come from the germline V gene. Trimming left V 2 bases short and J 0 bases short, with 7 bases between. The chain's CDR3 is CASSLKGLNTEAFF. The CDR3 DNA sequence: TGTGCCAGCAGCTTAAAGGGACTGAACACTGAAGCTTTCTTT. Full variable domain (missing parts from reference TRBV7-2 and TRBJ1-1): GAGVSQSPSNKVTEKGKDVELRCDPISGHTALYWYRQSLGQGLEFLIYFQGNSAPDKSGLPSDRFSAERTGGSVSTLTIQRTQQEDSAVYLCASSLKGLNTEAFFGQGTRLTVV.

The genes are TRBV7-9 and TRBJ1-6; no clear D gene. Germline V gene data show CDR1 as SEHNR and CDR2 as FQNEAQ (reference sequence). Trimming stripped 7 bases from V and 9 bases from J, with 10 bases between. The CDR3 runs to 12 residues. CDR3 DNA sequence: TGTGCCAGCAACATTCAGAGTTCACCCCTCCACTTT. Its translation: CASNIQSSPLHF.

The chain carries TRBV18 and TRBJ2-1; unclear D gene. The ends were cut back, 6 bases at V and 0 bases at J, with 9 bases in the middle. The CDR3 runs 14 residues. CDR1 is KGHSH, CDR2 LQKENI, per germline. In DNA, the CDR3 is TGTGCCAGCTCGCTGAGCCGCTCCTACAATGAGCAGTTCTTC. Its protein is CASSLSRSYNEQFF.

There are a few counts of this clone. The rearrangement joins TRBV7-2 to TRBJ2-4; 10 bases match TRBD2. Germline V gene data show CDR1 as SGHTA and CDR2 as FQGNSA. V was pared by 5 bases and J by 11 bases, with 6 bases of the junction left unmatched. The CDR3 runs 13 residues. The CDR3 loop is CASSEGTSAVQYF. The CDR3 DNA sequence: TGTGCCAGCAGCGAGGGGACTAGCGCCGTTCAGTACTTC.